A selection of T cell receptor beta chains follows, all from one sample in a study of control samples from healthy donors and cancer patients. Clones were read by immunoSEQ multiplex PCR, and TCRdb kept only the in-frame ones, dropping some. Of about 120,000 clones in the sample, about 91% are singletons; the top ten hold 3.4%. Sequenced material: blood. The receptors were gathered from a man aged 40-50 years in good health. The CDR3 runs from the conserved cysteine through the conserved F or W. D genes are given only for firm matches. Expanded clones are given a class, and other clones once, few, many or no size at all.

V gene: TRBV14; D gene: -; J gene: TRBJ1-5; clone size: -; CDR3 DNA: TGTGCCAGCAGCCAAGATCACAGGCAGCCCCAGCATTTT; CDR3 protein: CASSQDHRQPQHF
V gene: TRBV24-1; D gene: TRBD1; J gene: TRBJ1-5; clone size: -; CDR3 DNA: TGTGCCGTCAGGGGGCTGAACAATCAGCCCCAGCATTTT; CDR3 protein: CAVRGLNNQPQHF
V gene: TRBV11-1; D gene: -; J gene: TRBJ1-1; clone size: -; CDR3 DNA: TGTGCCAGCAGCTTAGACCTAGTGTCGGCTGAAGCTTTCTTT; CDR3 protein: CASSLDLVSAEAFF
V gene: TRBV7-9; D gene: -; J gene: TRBJ2-3; clone size: -; CDR3 DNA: TGTGCCAGCAGCCGATCCCGAGGGGGAGACACAGATACGCAGTATTTT; CDR3 protein: CASSRSRGGDTDTQYF
V gene: TRBV5-1; D gene: TRBD2; J gene: TRBJ2-3; clone size: once; CDR3 DNA: TGCGCCAGCAGCCGGCTGACTAGCGGGGGGGCCTCAGATACGCAGTATTTT; CDR3 protein: CASSRLTSGGASDTQYF
V gene: TRBV24-1; D gene: -; J gene: TRBJ2-7; clone size: -; CDR3 DNA: TGTGCCACCAGTGTCTCGACAGGCCACGAGCAGTACTTC; CDR3 protein: CATSVSTGHEQYF
V gene: TRBV7-9; D gene: TRBD1; J gene: TRBJ1-2; clone size: -; CDR3 DNA: TGTGCCAGCAGCTCTTACGCAGGGGGAATCGGTGGCTACACCTTC; CDR3 protein: CASSSYAGGIGGYTF
V gene: TRBV9; D gene: -; J gene: TRBJ2-2; clone size: -; CDR3 DNA: TGTGCCAGCAGCGTAGAGGGGCGGACCGGGGAGCTGTTTTTT; CDR3 protein: CASSVEGRTGELFF
V gene: TRBV5-4; D gene: TRBD1; J gene: TRBJ1-2; clone size: -; CDR3 DNA: TGTGCCAGCAGCTTGGACAGGGGATCTCTAGATGGCTACACCTTC; CDR3 protein: CASSLDRGSLDGYTF
V gene: TRBV7-8; D gene: -; J gene: TRBJ2-1; clone size: -; CDR3 DNA: TGTGCCAGCAGCTTAGCGAGCAGGGTCCGATCCTACAATGAGCAGTTCTTC; CDR3 protein: CASSLASRVRSYNEQFF
V gene: TRBV10-3; D gene: -; J gene: TRBJ2-7; clone size: once; CDR3 DNA: TGTGCCATCAGTGAGTTGGGGCAGGGGCCAGCCGAGCAGTACTTC; CDR3 protein: CAISELGQGPAEQYF
V gene: TRBV3-1/TRBV3-2; D gene: TRBD1; J gene: TRBJ2-7; clone size: -; CDR3 DNA: TGTGCCAGCAGCCAGGGGGACAGGGGGCTCGAGCAGTACTTC; CDR3 protein: CASSQGDRGLEQYF
V gene: TRBV30; D gene: TRBD1; J gene: TRBJ1-5; clone size: -; CDR3 DNA: TGTGCCTTCTCTTCAGGGGGACAGCCCCAGCATTTT; CDR3 protein: CAFSSGGQPQHF
V gene: TRBV9; D gene: -; J gene: TRBJ2-3; clone size: -; CDR3 DNA: TGTGCCAGCAGCGTAAGTAGAGATACGCAGTATTTT; CDR3 protein: CASSVSRDTQYF
V gene: TRBV7-2; D gene: TRBD1; J gene: TRBJ2-5; clone size: -; CDR3 DNA: TGTGCCAGCAGCATCCAGGGACAGCGTCAAGAGACCCAGTACTTC; CDR3 protein: CASSIQGQRQETQYF
V gene: TRBV5-6; D gene: TRBD2; J gene: TRBJ2-1; clone size: few; CDR3 DNA: TGTGCCAGCAGCTCCCCACTAAGCGGGGTACTTGCCGGAGATGAGCAGTTCTTC; CDR3 protein: CASSSPLSGVLAGDEQFF
V gene: TRBV7-9; D gene: -; J gene: TRBJ2-1; clone size: once; CDR3 DNA: TGTGCCAGCAGCTTTCAGGTCGCTGAGCAGTTCTTC; CDR3 protein: CASSFQVAEQFF
V gene: TRBV24-1; D gene: TRBD2; J gene: TRBJ2-5; clone size: -; CDR3 DNA: TGTGCCACCAGTGGCACGACTAGCGGGGGGGAGACCCAGTACTTC; CDR3 protein: CATSGTTSGGETQYF
V gene: TRBV19; D gene: -; J gene: TRBJ1-2; clone size: -; CDR3 DNA: TGTGCCAGTAGTGAGGGGACCTCAGGCTATGGCTACACCTTC; CDR3 protein: CASSEGTSGYGYTF
V gene: TRBV5-5; D gene: TRBD1; J gene: TRBJ2-7; clone size: -; CDR3 DNA: TGTGCCAGCAGCTTGGCCCCCAGGGACAGAGCCTACGAGCAGTACTTC; CDR3 protein: CASSLAPRDRAYEQYF
V gene: TRBV10-2; D gene: -; J gene: TRBJ1-1; clone size: -; CDR3 DNA: TGCGCCAGCTGTAGGGACACTGAAGCTTTCTTT; CDR3 protein: CASCRDTEAFF
V gene: TRBV6-6; D gene: -; J gene: TRBJ1-1; clone size: -; CDR3 DNA: TGTGCCAGCATAAAAGGGACGGAGAACACTGAAGCTTTCTTT; CDR3 protein: CASIKGTENTEAFF
V gene: TRBV7-9; D gene: -; J gene: TRBJ2-1; clone size: -; CDR3 DNA: TGTGCCAGCAGCGGACTCCGATATGAGCAGTTCTTC; CDR3 protein: CASSGLRYEQFF
V gene: TRBV2; D gene: -; J gene: TRBJ1-6; clone size: -; CDR3 DNA: TGTGCCAGCATACTAGTATATAATTCACCCCTCCACTTT; CDR3 protein: CASILVYNSPLHF
V gene: TRBV30; D gene: -; J gene: TRBJ1-5; clone size: -; CDR3 DNA: TGTGCCTGGAGTGTCGAGGCCCAGCCCCAGCATTTT; CDR3 protein: CAWSVEAQPQHF
V gene: TRBV5-1; D gene: -; J gene: TRBJ2-7; clone size: -; CDR3 DNA: TGCGCCAGCAGTTTGCAGGGCTACGAGCAGTACTTC; CDR3 protein: CASSLQGYEQYF
V gene: TRBV7-3; D gene: -; J gene: TRBJ1-5; clone size: -; CDR3 DNA: TGTGCCAGCAGCTATTGGCCCGGGCAGCCCCAGCATTTT; CDR3 protein: CASSYWPGQPQHF
V gene: TRBV19; D gene: -; J gene: TRBJ1-5; clone size: few; CDR3 DNA: TGTGCCAGTAGTACAGACCCCCTTAAGTTAGTTAATCAGCCCCAGCATTTT; CDR3 protein: CASSTDPLKLVNQPQHF
V gene: TRBV7-2; D gene: -; J gene: TRBJ1-5; clone size: -; CDR3 DNA: TGTGCCAGCAGCTTTAAAGTTAGCAATCAGCCCCAGCATTTT; CDR3 protein: CASSFKVSNQPQHF
V gene: TRBV5-1; D gene: TRBD1; J gene: TRBJ2-5; clone size: -; CDR3 DNA: TGCGCCAGCAGCTCCGGACAGGGGGAGACCCAGTACTTC; CDR3 protein: CASSSGQGETQYF
V gene: TRBV5-1; D gene: TRBD1; J gene: TRBJ2-7; clone size: -; CDR3 DNA: TGCGCCAGCAGCCAGCCTAAACAGGGGGGCGAGCAGTACTTC; CDR3 protein: CASSQPKQGGEQYF
V gene: TRBV4-3; D gene: -; J gene: TRBJ1-6; clone size: -; CDR3 DNA: TGCGCCAGCAGCCAGGAAATTTACAGGCTCGGGGCCTATAATTCACCCCTCCACTTT; CDR3 protein: CASSQEIYRLGAYNSPLHF
V gene: TRBV5-1; D gene: -; J gene: TRBJ2-3; clone size: once; CDR3 DNA: TGCGCCAGCAGCCTTCAAAATTCCGGACTATCTGCGCAGTATTTT; CDR3 protein: CASSLQNSGLSAQYF
V gene: TRBV30; D gene: -; J gene: TRBJ1-1; clone size: -; CDR3 DNA: TGTGCCTGGAGTGTTGGACACATGAACACTGAAGCTTTCTTT; CDR3 protein: CAWSVGHMNTEAFF
V gene: TRBV19; D gene: TRBD1; J gene: TRBJ2-5; clone size: -; CDR3 DNA: TGTGCCAGTAGTTCAACAGGACAGGGGTGGGAGACCCAGTACTTC; CDR3 protein: CASSSTGQGWETQYF
V gene: TRBV7-8; D gene: -; J gene: TRBJ2-7; clone size: -; CDR3 DNA: TGTGCCAGCAGCTTTGACGGGGGCGAGCAGTACTTC; CDR3 protein: CASSFDGGEQYF
V gene: TRBV10-3; D gene: -; J gene: TRBJ2-5; clone size: -; CDR3 DNA: TGTGCCATCAGTGTGGAAATCCAAGAGACCCAGTACTTC; CDR3 protein: CAISVEIQETQYF
V gene: TRBV7-5; D gene: -; J gene: TRBJ1-5; clone size: once; CDR3 DNA: TGTGTCAGAAGCCCGGCCGACAGGGAAAGCAATCAGCCCCAGCATTTT; CDR3 protein: CVRSPADRESNQPQHF
V gene: TRBV19; D gene: -; J gene: TRBJ2-7; clone size: -; CDR3 DNA: TGTGCCAGTAGTATGAGGGATGGGTACGAGCAGTACTTC; CDR3 protein: CASSMRDGYEQYF
V gene: TRBV5-6; D gene: TRBD1; J gene: TRBJ2-2; clone size: -; CDR3 DNA: TGTGCCAGCAGCTTGGGATGGACAGGGGGCAACACCGGGGAGCTGTTTTTT; CDR3 protein: CASSLGWTGGNTGELFF
V gene: TRBV7-2; D gene: -; J gene: TRBJ1-1; clone size: -; CDR3 DNA: TGTGCCAGCGCCCCTGATGGGGCAGGGAGGGCTTTCTTT; CDR3 protein: CASAPDGAGRAFF
V gene: TRBV7-2; D gene: -; J gene: TRBJ1-4; clone size: -; CDR3 DNA: TGTGCCAGCAGCTCCCAGCCAAATGAAAAACTGTTTTTT; CDR3 protein: CASSSQPNEKLFF
V gene: TRBV6-2/TRBV6-3; D gene: TRBD1; J gene: TRBJ1-5; clone size: -; CDR3 DNA: TGTGCCAGCAGTTACATCGCCAGGGGGCTATCACAGCCCCAGCATTTT; CDR3 protein: CASSYIARGLSQPQHF
V gene: TRBV5-6; D gene: -; J gene: TRBJ2-1; clone size: once; CDR3 DNA: TGTGCCAGCAGCCGAGCTGGGTCTGGGGATGAGCAGTTCTTC; CDR3 protein: CASSRAGSGDEQFF
V gene: TRBV5-6; D gene: -; J gene: TRBJ2-7; clone size: -; CDR3 DNA: TGTGCCAGCAGCGAGGGACCCGGGGGTTACGAGCAGTACTTC; CDR3 protein: CASSEGPGGYEQYF
V gene: TRBV5-6; D gene: -; J gene: TRBJ1-4; clone size: few; CDR3 DNA: TGTGCCAGCAGCTTGGCGAGCACGGCCCCGTTTTTT; CDR3 protein: CASSLASTAPFF
V gene: TRBV27; D gene: -; J gene: TRBJ1-3; clone size: -; CDR3 DNA: TGTGCCAGCAGTTTTGAGTTATCTGGAAACACCATATATTTT; CDR3 protein: CASSFELSGNTIYF
V gene: TRBV7-3; D gene: -; J gene: TRBJ2-3; clone size: -; CDR3 DNA: TGTGCCAGCAGCCCAGGACTCAACACAGATACGCAGTATTTT; CDR3 protein: CASSPGLNTDTQYF
V gene: TRBV27; D gene: -; J gene: TRBJ1-1; clone size: few; CDR3 DNA: TGTGCCAGCAGTCAAGCTCCGGGGGTGAACACTGAAGCTTTCTTT; CDR3 protein: CASSQAPGVNTEAFF
V gene: TRBV2; D gene: TRBD1; J gene: TRBJ1-1; clone size: few; CDR3 DNA: TGTGCCAGCAGTCCCGGGACAGGGAACACTGAAGCTTTCTTT; CDR3 protein: CASSPGTGNTEAFF
V gene: TRBV27; D gene: TRBD1; J gene: TRBJ1-6; clone size: -; CDR3 DNA: TGTGCCAGCAGCCGGGACAGATATTCACCCCTCCACTTT; CDR3 protein: CASSRDRYSPLHF
V gene: TRBV24-1; D gene: TRBD1; J gene: TRBJ2-2; clone size: -; CDR3 DNA: TGTGCCACCAGTGATTTTAGGGGGCAAAGGACCGGGGAGCTGTTTTTT; CDR3 protein: CATSDFRGQRTGELFF
V gene: TRBV19; D gene: -; J gene: TRBJ2-2; clone size: -; CDR3 DNA: TGTGCCAGTAGTATAGATGACGGGACAACCGGGGAGCTGTTTTTT; CDR3 protein: CASSIDDGTTGELFF
V gene: TRBV3-1/TRBV3-2; D gene: TRBD2; J gene: TRBJ2-4; clone size: -; CDR3 DNA: TGTGCCAGCAGCCTGACTAGCGGGGGGAAGTACTTC; CDR3 protein: CASSLTSGGKYF
V gene: TRBV9; D gene: TRBD1; J gene: TRBJ2-1; clone size: -; CDR3 DNA: TGTGCCAGCAGCTCCCCTCTTGAGGACCGGGACAGGGGGAATGAGCAGTTCTTC; CDR3 protein: CASSSPLEDRDRGNEQFF
V gene: TRBV30; D gene: -; J gene: TRBJ2-1; clone size: -; CDR3 DNA: TGTGCCTGGAGTGTAGGTCTAACAAATGAGCAGTTCTTC; CDR3 protein: CAWSVGLTNEQFF
V gene: TRBV4-2; D gene: -; J gene: TRBJ2-7; clone size: -; CDR3 DNA: TGTGCCAGCAGCCACTCCACCGGGGAAGCCTACGAGCAGTACTTC; CDR3 protein: CASSHSTGEAYEQYF